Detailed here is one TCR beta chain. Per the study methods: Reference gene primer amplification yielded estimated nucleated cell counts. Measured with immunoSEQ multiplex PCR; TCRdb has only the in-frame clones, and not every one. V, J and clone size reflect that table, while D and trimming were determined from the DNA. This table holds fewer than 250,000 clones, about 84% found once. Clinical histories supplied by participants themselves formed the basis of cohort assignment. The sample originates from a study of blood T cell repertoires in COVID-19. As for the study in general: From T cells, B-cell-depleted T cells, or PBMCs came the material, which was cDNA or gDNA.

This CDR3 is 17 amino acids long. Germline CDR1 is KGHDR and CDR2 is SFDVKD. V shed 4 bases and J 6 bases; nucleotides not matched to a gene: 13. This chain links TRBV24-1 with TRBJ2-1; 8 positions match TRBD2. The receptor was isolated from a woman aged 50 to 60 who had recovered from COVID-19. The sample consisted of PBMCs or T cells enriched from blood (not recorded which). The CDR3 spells CATSDQIPGLGANEQFF. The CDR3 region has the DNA TGTGCCACCAGTGACCAAATCCCGGGACTAGGAGCCAATGAGCAGTTCTTC.